This T cell receptor (beta chain) was recovered during a study of cytomegalovirus exposure and HLA in healthy donors. Points from the study as a whole: There was a cluster of highly shared sequence variants that was likely a sequencing artifact.

Turning to this clone: Its target is unknown.

It was with 60 Vbeta and 13 Jbeta primers that the PCR ran. Sequencing used immunoSEQ multiplex PCR; TCRdb keeps in-frame clones, though not all of them. The table lists under 70,000 clones, over 65% of them singletons. This CDR3 spans 15 amino acids. The germline V gene has CDR1 SGHVS and CDR2 FNYEAQ. With V trimmed by 2 bases and J by 6 bases, 4 bases remained unmatched. The sequencing input was PBMCs. The rearrangement links TRBV7-6 to TRBJ2-1, with 10 bases that match TRBD2. This sequence originates from a man aged 40-49 years in good health and CMV-seropositive. CDR3 sequence reads: CASSLSGGAFNEQFF. The CDR3 DNA sequence: TGTGCCAGCAGCTTAAGCGGGGGGGCCTTCAATGAGCAGTTCTTC.